This TCR beta chain was retrieved from a study of T cells after yellow fever vaccination. The CDR3 length is 13 residues. The ends were cut back, 3 bases at V and 4 bases at J, with 7 bases in the middle. This clonotype was observed a few times. The study made its TCR cDNA through 5'RACE template switching. That step introduced a universal primer site along with UMIs. Using its own MiXCR run on the 5' RACE reads, TCRdb lists one record per CDR3 protein. The sample lists more than 65,000 distinct CDR3 sequences, about an eighth occurring once. This specimen was CD8+ T cells not binding an NS4B(214-222) dextramer, sorted from PBMCs, taken 21 days after the first yellow fever vaccination. The J gene is TRBJ1-5, the V gene TRBV12-3 or TRBV12-4, with D unclear. This clonotype was sampled from a young man who received the YFV17D yellow fever vaccine. The CDR3 sequence is CASSFAVNQPQHF. In DNA form, the CDR3 reads TGTGCCAGCAGTTTCGCAGTAAATCAGCCCCAGCATTTT.